Shown below are 4 T cell receptor beta chains from a single sample sequenced in a study of untreated major depressive disorder. General study results and limits: Compared with controls, depressed patients showed more TRBV05-01 (Vbeta 5.1) usage in CD4+ T cells.

Using immunoSEQ multiplex PCR, the repertoire was profiled, and TCRdb retains in-frame clones only, with some absent. Among 23,000 or so clones listed, approximately 91% were seen once. Their specific antigens are unknown. The sample taken for sequencing was CD4+ T cells from PBMCs. All receptors derive from a woman between 25 and 40 years old with major depressive disorder.

V gene TRBV28 combines with J gene TRBJ2-7; possibly TRBD2 for D (5 bases). The CDR3 runs to 14 residues. V lost 6 bases to trimming and J lost 2 bases, with 14 bases between them. The V gene's germline CDR1 is MDHEN and CDR2 SYDVKM. CDR3 loop: CASSDGLHPYEQYF. CDR3 in DNA: TGTGCCAGCAGCGATGGACTTCATCCCTACGAGCAGTACTTC.

The J gene is TRBJ1-3, the V gene TRBV6-1, with D hard to call. The length of the CDR3 is 15 residues. V lost 7 bases, J lost 0 bases, and 13 bases lay in between. Germline assignment: CDR1 MNHNS and CDR2 SASEGT. The CDR3 region has the DNA TGTGCCAGCACCGAGGGCAGTTCCTCTGGAAACACCATATATTTT. This sequence encodes CASTEGSSSGNTIYF.

This chain joins TRBV9 and TRBJ1-1; a weak D match, TRBD1 (5 bases). This CDR3 spans 14 amino acids. The germline V and J ends were trimmed by 0 bases and 4 bases, with 10 bases remaining between them. Germline V gene lookup returns CDR1 SGDLS and CDR2 YYNGEE. As DNA, the CDR3 is TGTGCCAGCAGCGTAGGCAGGGAGGGCACTGAAGCTTTCTTT. Translating gives CASSVGREGTEAFF.

CDR3 coding DNA: TGTGCCAGCAGGCCGTTGGGGGCAACTAATGAAAAACTGTTTTTT. It yields the protein CASRPLGATNEKLFF. The chain is built from TRBV2 and TRBJ1-4; TRBD1 is a possible D gene (5 bases). CDR1 SNHLY and CDR2 FYNNEI come from the germline V gene. This CDR3 is 15 amino acids long. Trimming removed 6 bases from V and 0 bases from J, with 11 bases in between.